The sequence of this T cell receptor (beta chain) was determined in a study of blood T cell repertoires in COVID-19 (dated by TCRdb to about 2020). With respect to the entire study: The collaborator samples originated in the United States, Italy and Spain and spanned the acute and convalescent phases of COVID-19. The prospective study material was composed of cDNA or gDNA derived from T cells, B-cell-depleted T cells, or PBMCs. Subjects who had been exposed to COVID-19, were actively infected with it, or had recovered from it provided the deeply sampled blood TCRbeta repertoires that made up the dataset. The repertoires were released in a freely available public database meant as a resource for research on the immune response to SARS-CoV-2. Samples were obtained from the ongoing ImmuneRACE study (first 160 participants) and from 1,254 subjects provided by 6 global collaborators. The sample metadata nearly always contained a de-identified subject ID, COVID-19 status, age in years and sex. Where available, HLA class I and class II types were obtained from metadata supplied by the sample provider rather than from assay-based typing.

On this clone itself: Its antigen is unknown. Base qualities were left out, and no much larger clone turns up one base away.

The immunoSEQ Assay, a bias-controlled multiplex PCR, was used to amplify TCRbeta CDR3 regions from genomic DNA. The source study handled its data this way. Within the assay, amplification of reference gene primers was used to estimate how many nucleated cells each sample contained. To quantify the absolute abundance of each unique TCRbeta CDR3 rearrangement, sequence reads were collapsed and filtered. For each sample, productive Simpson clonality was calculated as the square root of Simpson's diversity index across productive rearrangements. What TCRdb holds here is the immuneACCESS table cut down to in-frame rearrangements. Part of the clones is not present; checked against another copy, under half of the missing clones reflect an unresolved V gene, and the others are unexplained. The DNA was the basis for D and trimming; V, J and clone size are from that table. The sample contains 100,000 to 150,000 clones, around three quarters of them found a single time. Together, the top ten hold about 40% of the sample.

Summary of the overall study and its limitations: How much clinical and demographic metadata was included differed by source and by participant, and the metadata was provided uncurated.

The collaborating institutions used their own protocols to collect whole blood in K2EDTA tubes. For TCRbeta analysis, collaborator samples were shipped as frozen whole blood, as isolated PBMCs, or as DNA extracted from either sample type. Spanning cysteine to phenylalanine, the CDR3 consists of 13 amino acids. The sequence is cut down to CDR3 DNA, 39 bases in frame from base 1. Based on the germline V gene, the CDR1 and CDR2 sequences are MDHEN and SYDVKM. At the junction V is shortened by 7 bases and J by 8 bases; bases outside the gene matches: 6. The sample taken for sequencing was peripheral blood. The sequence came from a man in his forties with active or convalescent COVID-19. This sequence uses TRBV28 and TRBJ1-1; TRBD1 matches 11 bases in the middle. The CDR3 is CASIGQGAGEAFF. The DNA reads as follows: TGTGCCAGCATTGGACAGGGGGCTGGCGAAGCTTTCTTT.